The TCR beta chain under discussion was sequenced for a study of cytomegalovirus exposure and HLA in healthy donors. Overall study findings and caveats: The authors listed around 150 TCR beta chains as cytomegalovirus-associated.

There are 16 residues in the CDR3. Trimming cost V 0 bases and J 4 bases, with 13 bases left between them. Germline V lookup: CDR1 SGHNT, CDR2 YYREEE (reference sequence). Notes on this clone: What it recognizes is unknown.

With 60 Vbeta and 13 Jbeta primers, the PCR was carried out. Profiling relied on immunoSEQ multiplex PCR, and the TCRdb table lists in-frame clones only, not all of them. Altogether about 140,000 clones are present, roughly 83% being singletons, with the ten largest covering about 3.1%. Material for sequencing was PBMCs. The rearrangement links TRBV5-4 to TRBJ2-2; D gene ambiguous. This sequence originates from a female donor in good health and CMV-seronegative. The CDR3 nucleotides are TGTGCCAGCAGCTTGGCCCCTAAGCGTAGCACCGGGGAGCTGTTTTTT. This gives the protein CASSLAPKRSTGELFF.